The sequence of this T cell receptor beta chain was determined in a study of blood T cells in healthy people across ages. To note about this clonotype: Antigen unknown.

PCR was performed a second time for about 7 to 12 cycles using a sample-barcoded 5' primer and a J-beta primer mix. A single record per CDR3 protein comes from TCRdb applying MiXCR to the 5' RACE reads. Of around 870,000 distinct CDR3 sequences listed, 29% were seen once; the top ten hold roughly a sixth. The donors, healthy Caucasians from Russia, were aged about 6 to 90. Each sample used at least 7 million PBMCs. This CDR3 spans 14 amino acids. In germline, CDR1 is SGDLS, CDR2 YYNGEE. Trimming pared 7 bases from V and 8 bases from J, leaving 21 bases between. The study, taken as a whole, reports: Investigators viewed diversity estimates from one million T cells as underestimates, the study reported.

V gene TRBV9 combines with J gene TRBJ1-2, with D possibly TRBD1 on 5 matching bases. The source material was blood. The source of this sequence is a woman of 80 years or more in good health. The CDR3 coding sequence is TGTGCCAGCGCCCCGGGGCCCCTTTCCATGGGCTACACCTTC. Translated: CASAPGPLSMGYTF.